Each of the 12 T cell receptor beta chains below was sequenced from the same sample in a study of blood T cells in healthy people across ages. Primed by a sample-barcoded 5' primer and a J-beta primer mix, a second PCR proceeded for roughly 6 to 12 cycles. MiXCR, applied by TCRdb to the 5' RACE reads, yields one record per CDR3 protein. The sample holds 1.5 million to 2 million distinct CDR3 sequences, roughly two fifths seen once. The sequencing sample was made of blood. These TCRs come from a human donor in good health.

Many counts were recorded for this clonotype. The V and J genes are TRBV10-3 and TRBJ2-1; maybe TRBD1 (7 bases). Trimming took 6 bases from V and 8 from J, leaving 17 bases between them. This CDR3 region has 14 residues. The germline CDR1 and CDR2 sequences are ENHRY and SYGVKD. As DNA, the CDR3 is TGTGCCATCAGCGCGGGACAGACGGACGATGAGCAGTTCTTC. It translates to CAISAGQTDDEQFF.

The chain recombines TRBV27 with TRBJ2-7; no clear D. The V end was cut by 6 bases, the J end by 6 bases, with 9 bases between. Germline CDR1 is MNHEY and CDR2 is SMNVEV (reference sequence). The CDR3 covers 11 residues. CDR3 sequence (DNA): TGTGCCAGCAGATTTGGTCTCGAGCAGTACTTC. Its protein product is CASRFGLEQYF.

In this sample, this clonotype turned up a few times. The CDR3 spells CASRVQDGGNQPQHF. DNA of the CDR3: TGTGCCAGCAGGGTACAGGACGGTGGCAATCAGCCCCAGCATTTT. The chain has TRBV28 and TRBJ1-5; TRBD1 is a possible D gene (5 bases). CDR1 and CDR2 from the germline V gene are MDHEN and SYDVKM. Deletions cut 6 bases from V and 2 bases from J, with 14 bases between. This CDR3 contains 15 residues.

This chain uses TRBV20-1 with TRBJ1-6; D is ambiguous. Trimming removed 6 bases from V and 0 bases from J, with 6 bases in between. This CDR3 contains 13 residues. Germline-derived CDR1 and CDR2 are DFQATT and SNEGSKA (reference sequence). CDR3 residues: CSAPISYNSPLHF. The CDR3 nucleotides read TGCAGTGCGCCAATCTCCTATAATTCACCCCTCCACTTT.

In regard to this clonotype: A junction end diverges from the germline sequence, so it may reflect a read error. The chain uses TRBV6-6 and TRBJ1-1; 7 positions match TRBD1. Per germline, CDR1 MNHNY and CDR2 SVGAGI (reference sequence). This CDR3 contains 17 residues. CDR3 amino acids: CAGSYSSSSDRETEAFF. The CDR3 region has the DNA TGTGCCGGCAGTTACTCGAGTTCATCCGACAGGGAAACTGAAGCTTTCTTT.

J is TRBJ2-4 and V is TRBV7-2; D remains unclear. The DNA end is more similar to TRBJ2-5, so the J call may be wrong. This CDR3 comprises 13 residues. The germline V gene encodes CDR1 SGHTA and CDR2 FQGNSA. The CDR3 DNA sequence: TGTGCCAGCAGCTTAGAATATAGGCAGACCCAGTACTTC. It encodes CASSLEYRQTQYF.

This chain connects TRBV13 to TRBJ2-5; D not resolved. The CDR3 has 16 amino acids. Per germline, CDR1 PRHDT and CDR2 FYEKMQ (reference sequence). V lost 0 bases, J lost 5 bases, and 16 bases lay in between. The CDR3 sequence: CASSLGPRSDHETQYF. The CDR3 bases are TGTGCCAGCAGCTTAGGTCCCCGTAGTGATCATGAGACCCAGTACTTC.

This clonotype was picked up a small number of times. V and J are TRBV4-3 and TRBJ1-2; 10 bases agree with TRBD1. This CDR3 region has 15 residues. V lost 0 bases and J lost 8; bases outside the gene matches: 6. Germline values: CDR1 LGHNA, CDR2 YSLEER. This CDR3 is CASSQDMGQGRGYTF. The CDR3 region has the DNA TGCGCCAGCAGCCAAGATATGGGACAGGGGAGAGGCTACACCTTC.

This rearrangement joins TRBV9 to TRBJ2-3, with 8 bases aligning to TRBD2. Germline lookup yields CDR1 SGDLS and CDR2 YYNGEE. The V and J ends lost 1 base and 5 bases, in that order; junction bases with no gene match: 6. The CDR3 length is 15 residues. The DNA for the CDR3 is TGTGCCAGCAGCGTAAGGACTAGCACCGAAGATACGCAGTATTTT. It encodes CASSVRTSTEDTQYF.

The rearrangement links TRBV7-9 to TRBJ1-5, with 8 bases that match TRBD1. In germline, CDR1 is SEHNR, CDR2 FQNEAQ (reference sequence). Trimming cost V 4 bases and J 4 bases; bases outside gene matches: 9. CDR3 length: 16 amino acids. CDR3 bases: TGTGCCAGCAGCTCTGGACAGGGCGAGAGAAATCAGCCCCAGCATTTT. Encoded protein: CASSSGQGERNQPQHF.

The V and J genes are TRBV10-3 and TRBJ2-1; D possibly corresponds to TRBD1 (6 bases). V dropped 7 bases and J dropped 0 bases, with 13 bases sitting between them. Germline-derived CDR1 and CDR2 are ENHRY and SYGVKD. There are 15 residues in the CDR3. The CDR3 reads CAIIPGASSYNEQFF. The DNA of the CDR3 is TGTGCCATCATTCCAGGGGCAAGCTCCTACAATGAGCAGTTCTTC.

This clonotype was counted at least ten times. The J gene is TRBJ2-5, the V gene TRBV29-1, with 7 bases that match TRBD1. The V gene's germline CDR1 is SQVTM and CDR2 ANQGSEA. This CDR3 spans 13 amino acids. J lost 2 bases, V lost 8 bases, and 8 bases had no gene match. As DNA, the CDR3 is TGCAGCTCCCACGACAGGGTTCAAGAGACCCAGTACTTC. Protein: CSSHDRVQETQYF.